This is a list of T cell receptor beta chains from one sample in a study of T cell repertoires in cytomegalovirus infection. One entry per CDR3 protein, called by TCRdb with MiXCR from the reads. This repertoire shows more than 250,000 distinct CDR3 sequences, roughly 15% found once; its top ten account for about 8.7%. The source material was PBMCs. These receptor sequences come from a human donor in good health (CMV status not recorded). Some clones in this sample may be carry-over from other donors' samples. CDR3s include the opening cysteine and the closing phenylalanine or tryptophan. A D gene is named only where the DNA matches it firmly. Part of the rows lack a size; the others show once, few, many or a class for expanded clones.

abundance: many; d_gene: -; j_gene: TRBJ1-4; len: 14; v_gene: TRBV19; CDR3aa: CASSSDTRGEKLFF; CDR3nt: TGTGCCAGTAGCAGCGACACCCGGGGTGAAAAACTGTTTTTT
abundance: many; d_gene: TRBD1; j_gene: TRBJ1-6; len: 18; v_gene: TRBV5-1; CDR3aa: CASSLVLTGSSYNSPLHF; CDR3nt: TGCGCCAGCAGCTTGGTCTTGACAGGGAGCTCCTATAATTCACCCCTCCACTTT
abundance: -; d_gene: -; j_gene: TRBJ2-7; len: 14; v_gene: TRBV10-1; CDR3aa: CASSESFFSYEQYF; CDR3nt: TGCGCCAGCAGTGAGAGCTTCTTCTCCTACGAGCAGTACTTC
abundance: -; d_gene: TRBD1; j_gene: TRBJ1-2; len: 13; v_gene: TRBV12-3/TRBV12-4; CDR3aa: CASSPRGDYGYTF; CDR3nt: TGTGCCAGCAGCCCCAGGGGGGACTATGGCTACACCTTC
abundance: -; d_gene: -; j_gene: TRBJ2-2; len: 14; v_gene: TRBV20-1; CDR3aa: CSAPWRGDTGELFF; CDR3nt: TGCAGTGCCCCTTGGAGGGGGGACACCGGGGAGCTGTTTTTT
abundance: many; d_gene: TRBD2; j_gene: TRBJ2-7; len: 17; v_gene: TRBV7-2; CDR3aa: CASSLGGGLAGSYEQYF; CDR3nt: TGTGCCAGCAGCTTAGGTGGAGGACTAGCGGGGTCCTACGAGCAGTACTTC
abundance: -; d_gene: -; j_gene: TRBJ2-6; len: 19; v_gene: TRBV28; CDR3aa: CASSLFESVEGSGANVLTF; CDR3nt: TGTGCCAGCAGTTTATTCGAGTCGGTGGAGGGCTCTGGGGCCAACGTCCTGACTTTC
abundance: few; d_gene: TRBD1; j_gene: TRBJ2-5; len: 14; v_gene: TRBV20-1; CDR3aa: CSARGGQGSGTQYF; CDR3nt: TGCAGTGCTAGAGGCGGACAGGGCTCGGGGACCCAGTACTTC
abundance: many; d_gene: -; j_gene: TRBJ2-3; len: 14; v_gene: TRBV4-3; CDR3aa: CASSQDTNTDTQYF; CDR3nt: TGCGCCAGCAGCCAAGATACTAACACAGATACGCAGTATTTT
abundance: many; d_gene: -; j_gene: TRBJ1-5; len: 15; v_gene: TRBV28; CDR3aa: CASIPQGSRNQPQHF; CDR3nt: TGTGCCAGCATCCCGCAGGGGTCACGCAATCAGCCCCAGCATTTT
abundance: many; d_gene: TRBD1; j_gene: TRBJ2-1; len: 15; v_gene: TRBV7-2; CDR3aa: CASSLGTGQYNEQFF; CDR3nt: TGTGCCAGCAGCCTTGGGACAGGGCAGTACAATGAGCAGTTCTTC
abundance: -; d_gene: TRBD2; j_gene: TRBJ2-7; len: 15; v_gene: TRBV5-1; CDR3aa: CASSLGGRGSYEQYF; CDR3nt: TGCGCCAGCAGCTTGGGCGGGAGGGGCTCCTACGAGCAGTACTTC
abundance: many; d_gene: TRBD2; j_gene: TRBJ2-3; len: 15; v_gene: TRBV10-1; CDR3aa: CASSEWGGITDTQYF; CDR3nt: TGCGCCAGCAGTGAGTGGGGGGGAATCACAGATACGCAGTATTTT
abundance: -; d_gene: -; j_gene: TRBJ2-5; len: 15; v_gene: TRBV4-1; CDR3aa: CASSQGQSSGETQYF; CDR3nt: TGCGCCAGCAGCCAGGGACAGTCCAGCGGGGAGACCCAGTACTTC
abundance: many; d_gene: -; j_gene: TRBJ1-5; len: 14; v_gene: TRBV7-9; CDR3aa: CASSLGGPNQPQHF; CDR3nt: TGTGCCAGCAGCTTGGGGGGGCCCAATCAGCCCCAGCATTTT
abundance: -; d_gene: TRBD1; j_gene: TRBJ1-1; len: 12; v_gene: TRBV6-5; CDR3aa: CASSFGQEEAFF; CDR3nt: TGTGCCAGCAGTTTCGGACAGGAGGAAGCTTTCTTT
abundance: many; d_gene: -; j_gene: TRBJ1-1; len: 14; v_gene: TRBV7-2; CDR3aa: CASSSQRMLGEAFF; CDR3nt: TGTGCCAGCAGCTCCCAGAGAATGTTGGGTGAAGCTTTCTTT
abundance: many; d_gene: -; j_gene: TRBJ1-2; len: 16; v_gene: TRBV7-2; CDR3aa: CASSFQGRKVSDGYTF; CDR3nt: TGTGCCAGCAGCTTCCAGGGCAGGAAGGTATCCGATGGCTACACCTTC
abundance: many; d_gene: -; j_gene: TRBJ2-1; len: 19; v_gene: TRBV7-5; CDR3aa: CISVSEAYVAGPRHNEQFF; CDR3nt: -
abundance: few; d_gene: TRBD1; j_gene: TRBJ1-1; len: 15; v_gene: TRBV11-2; CDR3aa: CASSLRTGAHTEAFF; CDR3nt: TGTGCCAGCAGCTTAAGGACAGGGGCGCACACTGAAGCTTTCTTT
abundance: few; d_gene: -; j_gene: TRBJ1-5; len: 13; v_gene: TRBV6-5; CDR3aa: CASSWTGNQPQHF; CDR3nt: TGTGCCAGCAGCTGGACGGGCAATCAGCCCCAGCATTTT
abundance: few; d_gene: -; j_gene: TRBJ2-5; len: 12; v_gene: TRBV29-1; CDR3aa: CSVQSGRETQYF; CDR3nt: TGCAGCGTTCAATCCGGTCGAGAGACCCAGTACTTC
abundance: -; d_gene: TRBD1; j_gene: TRBJ2-5; len: 14; v_gene: TRBV5-3; CDR3aa: CASRPGTDQETQYF; CDR3nt: TGTGCCAGCAGGCCTGGGACAGACCAAGAGACCCAGTACTTC
abundance: -; d_gene: -; j_gene: TRBJ1-1; len: 11; v_gene: TRBV7-8; CDR3aa: CASSTYIEAFF; CDR3nt: TGTGCCAGCAGCACCTATATTGAAGCTTTCTTT
abundance: -; d_gene: TRBD1; j_gene: TRBJ1-2; len: 15; v_gene: TRBV28; CDR3aa: CASSSSDRGGYGYTF; CDR3nt: TGTGCCAGCAGTAGCTCAGACAGGGGCGGCTATGGCTACACCTTC